This T cell receptor beta chain was captured by sequencing in a study of cytomegalovirus exposure and HLA in healthy donors. Comments on this clone: The sample contains more than one DNA sequence encoding this CDR3.

CDR1 is MDHEN and CDR2 is SYDVKM in the germline V gene. This CDR3 has 15 amino acids. J was trimmed by 2 bases and V by 5 bases; bases with no gene match: 6. Both 60 Vbeta primers and 13 Jbeta primers went into the PCR. Measured with immunoSEQ multiplex PCR; TCRdb has only the in-frame clones, and not every one. The data hold about 140,000 clones, with approximately 91% observed a single time. The source is a woman between 40 and 50 years old in good health and CMV-seronegative. This chain links TRBV28 with TRBJ1-2; 9 bases align to TRBD1. Sample: PBMCs. The CDR3 bases are TGTGCCAGCAGTCTTCCGGGACAGGGAAACTATGGCTACACCTTC. Protein product: CASSLPGQGNYGYTF.